The rows below give T cell receptor beta chains drawn from one sample of a study of blood T cell repertoires in COVID-19. TCRdb keeps only in-frame clones here, not all; method: immunoSEQ multiplex PCR. The sample lists about 340,000 clones, about 92% occurring once. Specimen: PBMCs or T cells enriched from blood (not recorded which). The receptors were gathered from a woman between 25 and 40 years old who had recovered from COVID-19. Both conserved end residues are part of each CDR3. The order of the fields is V gene, D gene, clone size, J gene, CDR3 DNA, CDR3 protein. D genes are given only for firm matches. A row's size may be missing; if present it is once, few, many or a size class.

V: TRBV6-2/TRBV6-3
D: NA
size: NA
J: TRBJ1-1
DNA: TGTGCCAGCAGTCAAAGACTCATGAACACTGAAGCTTTCTTT
CDR3: CASSQRLMNTEAFF

V: TRBV9
D: TRBD2
size: NA
J: TRBJ2-3
DNA: TGTGCCAGCAGCGTAGGGACTAGCGGGGCTACGCAGTATTTT
CDR3: CASSVGTSGATQYF

V: TRBV2
D: NA
size: once
J: TRBJ2-2
DNA: TGTGCCAGCATGGAGGCAGAGAACACCGGGGAGCTGTTTTTT
CDR3: CASMEAENTGELFF

V: TRBV28
D: NA
size: NA
J: TRBJ2-7
DNA: TGTGCCAGCAGAGTTGTTGGGCCATCATCCTACGAGCAGTACTTC
CDR3: CASRVVGPSSYEQYF

V: TRBV6-5
D: NA
size: NA
J: TRBJ2-1
DNA: TGTGCCAGCAGTTACGACAGTTACAATGAGCAGTTCTTC
CDR3: CASSYDSYNEQFF

V: TRBV7-2
D: NA
size: NA
J: TRBJ2-5
DNA: TGTGCCAGCAGCTTACAGGGAAACCAAGAGACCCAGTACTTC
CDR3: CASSLQGNQETQYF

V: TRBV4-1
D: TRBD1
size: NA
J: TRBJ2-7
DNA: TGCGCCAGCAGCCAACCCTTCGACAGGGTCAACGAGCAGTACTTC
CDR3: CASSQPFDRVNEQYF

V: TRBV4-3
D: NA
size: few
J: TRBJ2-1
DNA: TGCGCCAGCAGCCAGGGCTCTTATTGGGATGAGCAGTTCTTC
CDR3: CASSQGSYWDEQFF

V: TRBV6-1
D: NA
size: NA
J: TRBJ2-3
DNA: TGTGCCAGCAGTGACCCAGTGAGGACAGATACGCAGTATTTT
CDR3: CASSDPVRTDTQYF

V: TRBV3-1/TRBV3-2
D: TRBD2
size: once
J: TRBJ2-5
DNA: TGTGCCAGCAGCCAAGCGAAGACTAGCGGGGGTGAGACCCAGTACTTC
CDR3: CASSQAKTSGGETQYF

V: TRBV3-1/TRBV3-2
D: NA
size: NA
J: TRBJ1-3
DNA: TGTGCCAGCAGCCCGGGACTGTACTCTGGAAACACCATATATTTT
CDR3: CASSPGLYSGNTIYF

V: TRBV6-2/TRBV6-3
D: TRBD1
size: NA
J: TRBJ2-1
DNA: TGTGCCAGCAGTTACGCGGACAGGGGGCCGGGTGAGCAGTTCTTC
CDR3: CASSYADRGPGEQFF

V: TRBV21-1
D: NA
size: NA
J: TRBJ2-7
DNA: TGTGCCAGCAGCTACCACACCCGGGACAGGTACGAGCAGTACTTC
CDR3: CASSYHTRDRYEQYF

V: TRBV11-2
D: NA
size: NA
J: TRBJ2-3
DNA: TGTGCCAGCAGGCGACAGCCTTTAACGTGGACGCAGTATTTT
CDR3: CASRRQPLTWTQYF

V: TRBV3-1/TRBV3-2
D: TRBD1
size: NA
J: TRBJ1-2
DNA: TGTGCCATCGGGGGACAGGGGAACTATGGCTACACCTTC
CDR3: CAIGGQGNYGYTF

V: TRBV27
D: NA
size: NA
J: TRBJ1-1
DNA: TGTGCCTCATTTAGGGCGCAGGGGAACACTGAAGCTTTCTTT
CDR3: CASFRAQGNTEAFF

V: TRBV7-2
D: TRBD1
size: NA
J: TRBJ1-2
DNA: TGTGCCAGCAGCTTCGACAGGGCAAGCTATGGCTACACCTTC
CDR3: CASSFDRASYGYTF

V: TRBV4-1
D: TRBD2
size: few
J: TRBJ2-5
DNA: TGCGCCAGCAGTCGAGGACTAGTCGCAGGAGAGACCCAGTACTTC
CDR3: CASSRGLVAGETQYF

V: TRBV19
D: NA
size: NA
J: TRBJ2-7
DNA: TGTGCCAGTAGTATAAAAGGACGGGGGTACGAGCAGTACTTC
CDR3: CASSIKGRGYEQYF

V: TRBV28
D: TRBD1
size: NA
J: TRBJ2-7
DNA: TGTGCCAGCAGTACCGGACAGGGAGCCTACGAGCAGTACTTC
CDR3: CASSTGQGAYEQYF

V: TRBV7-2
D: NA
size: NA
J: TRBJ2-7
DNA: TGTGCCAGCAGCTTATTTCTAGGGGCGGTCGAGCAGTACTTC
CDR3: CASSLFLGAVEQYF

V: TRBV5-1
D: NA
size: NA
J: TRBJ1-4
DNA: TGCGCCAGCAGCTTGGGCAGGGGTAATGAAAAACTGTTTTTT
CDR3: CASSLGRGNEKLFF

V: TRBV19
D: TRBD2
size: few
J: TRBJ2-3
DNA: TGTGCCAGTAGTATCAGCGGGAGTTCAGATACGCAGTATTTT
CDR3: CASSISGSSDTQYF

V: TRBV5-1
D: TRBD2
size: NA
J: TRBJ2-7
DNA: TGCGCCAGCAGCAAATCCGGGACTAGCGGGAGCTACGAGCAGTACTTC
CDR3: CASSKSGTSGSYEQYF

V: TRBV5-4
D: TRBD1
size: once
J: TRBJ1-1
DNA: TGTGCCAGCAGACCAACAGGGGGAGAGGAAGCTTTCTTT
CDR3: CASRPTGGEEAFF

V: TRBV15
D: NA
size: NA
J: TRBJ2-5
DNA: TGTGCCACCAGCAGCGGAGGAACAGGGAATGACGAGACCCAGTACTTC
CDR3: CATSSGGTGNDETQYF

V: TRBV5-1
D: TRBD2
size: NA
J: TRBJ2-3
DNA: TGCGCCAGCAGCTTGGCACTAGCGGTAATCACAGATACGCAGTATTTT
CDR3: CASSLALAVITDTQYF

V: TRBV6-4
D: NA
size: few
J: TRBJ1-3
DNA: TGTGCCAGCAGTGACGGAGGGCGGAGAAACACCATATATTTT
CDR3: CASSDGGRRNTIYF

V: TRBV6-6
D: NA
size: NA
J: TRBJ1-2
DNA: TGTGCCAGCGGCAGACAGGACTATGGCTACACCTTC
CDR3: CASGRQDYGYTF

V: TRBV5-1
D: NA
size: NA
J: TRBJ1-1
DNA: TGCGCCAGCAGCCCCCGGGAAGGGATGAACACTGAAGCTTTCTTT
CDR3: CASSPREGMNTEAFF

V: TRBV7-8
D: NA
size: NA
J: TRBJ2-3
DNA: TGTGCCAGCAGCCAGGGGAGCACAGATACGCAGTATTTT
CDR3: CASSQGSTDTQYF

V: TRBV28
D: TRBD2
size: NA
J: TRBJ2-1
DNA: TGTGCCAGCAGTATGACTAGCGGGAATGATGAGCAGTTCTTC
CDR3: CASSMTSGNDEQFF

V: TRBV3-1/TRBV3-2
D: NA
size: NA
J: TRBJ2-1
DNA: TGTGCCAGCAGCCAAGCGTACAATGAGCAGTTCTTC
CDR3: CASSQAYNEQFF

V: TRBV7-9
D: TRBD1
size: NA
J: TRBJ2-7
DNA: TGTGCCAGCACCTACGGGACAGGGAAAATTAACGAGCAGTACTTC
CDR3: CASTYGTGKINEQYF

V: TRBV15
D: TRBD1
size: NA
J: TRBJ2-7
DNA: TGTGCCACCAGCAGGGAAGGACAGGCCTACGAGCAGTACTTC
CDR3: CATSREGQAYEQYF

V: TRBV10-3
D: NA
size: NA
J: TRBJ1-3
DNA: TGTGCCATCAGTGAACTCTCTGGAAACACCATATATTTT
CDR3: CAISELSGNTIYF

V: TRBV19
D: NA
size: NA
J: TRBJ1-5
DNA: TGTGCCAGTAGTATAGAAGGGCAGGGTAGCAATCAGCCCCAGCATTTT
CDR3: CASSIEGQGSNQPQHF

V: TRBV6-5
D: NA
size: NA
J: TRBJ2-7
DNA: TGTGCCAGCAGTCCCCAGGGGTACGAGCAGTACTTC
CDR3: CASSPQGYEQYF

V: TRBV29-1
D: TRBD1
size: NA
J: TRBJ1-2
DNA: TGCAGCGTAGGACAGGGGGCAGGCTATGGCTACACCTTC
CDR3: CSVGQGAGYGYTF

V: TRBV19
D: TRBD1
size: NA
J: TRBJ1-4
DNA: TGTGCCAGTAGCCTCACAGGGGGGACTAATGAAAAACTGTTTTTT
CDR3: CASSLTGGTNEKLFF